This T cell receptor (delta chain) was identified in a study of DNA immune sequencing with unique molecular identifiers. Study overall: γδ T cells were magnetically enriched from buffy coats; genomic DNA was sequenced. γδ T cells were sorted from PBMC by fluorescence-activated cell sorting. Sequencing input was about 100 ng for enriched and 1 ug for non-enriched PBMC DNA.

Genomic DNA underwent 32-plex PCR targeting all 8 TRDV and 4 TRDJ genes. Adapter PCR followed 2 to 3 barcoding PCR cycles that attached a 12-nucleotide UMI. TCRdb repeated clone calling on the multiplex PCR reads with CATT. The repertoire has 4,000 to 5,500 delta-chain clones, about a tenth of them found once; the top ten carry around 53%. In its sample, this clone was seen a few times. This sequence is one base from a far larger clone and is likely a read error. Other DNA sequences in this sample translate to the same CDR3. This TCR derives from a human donor in good health. Input material: gamma-delta T cells enriched from blood buffy coat, or unenriched PBMCs (not recorded which).

CDR3 nucleotide sequence: TGTGCCTGTGACACTCTGGGGGATGGAAAGTACACTGATAAACTCATCTTT. As protein: CACDTLGDGKYTDKLIF. This chain connects TRDV2 to TRDJ1; TRDD3 aligns across 9 bases. The CDR3 runs to 17 residues. Per germline, CDR1 GEAIGNYY and CDR2 EKD.